The clone carrying this TCR beta chain was recorded many times. Its antigen is not known. Indicated time point: sample taken at primary tumor resection. The approximately 67 donors had untreated early-stage non-small cell lung cancer. Whole RNA, which was extracted from tumor, nontumor lung tissue or frozen PBMC, was sequenced without any cell sorting. The study tagged each TCR cDNA molecule with a unique molecular identifier. TCRdb fed the 5' RACE reads into MiXCR, producing one record per CDR3 protein. The sample yields some 14,000 distinct CDR3 sequences, less than 6.5% seen once. The CDR3 sequence is 14 residues long. Germline trimming cut 6 bases from V and 6 bases from J; bases unmatched to any gene: 8. Germline CDR1 and CDR2: MNHEY and SVGAGI. The data belong to a study of spatial heterogeneity in lung cancer. Across the study: Sequence detection consistently recorded a greater number of beta-chain than alpha-chain sequences. Study outcomes and limitations: Expanded alpha and beta TCR counts within tumors tracked tumor mutation counts.

The rearrangement joins TRBV6-5 to TRBJ1-3; TRBD1 agrees at 7 bases. The source material was lung tumor tissue, sampled at surgery. The source of this sequence is a female donor with early-stage non-small cell lung cancer. The CDR3 bases are TGTGCCAGCAGATCTTTGGGACAGTCAAACACCATATATTTT. Translation gives CASRSLGQSNTIYF.